A single sample is the source of the 28 T cell receptor beta chains below, sequenced in a study of vaccination and CD4 T cells after COVID-19. Oncomine TCR Beta short-read sequencing was applied to DNA from cultured CD4+ T cells. Using its own MiXCR run on the PCR reads, TCRdb lists one record per CDR3 protein. The table records 15,000 or so distinct CDR3 sequences, approximately 79% of them present only once. Treatment described: approximately 11-day PBMC culture with coronavirus spike peptide pools or control peptides (ViraFEST assay). The antigens of these receptors remain unknown. The specimen was CD4+ T cells from blood, cultured in vitro. The receptor set was obtained from a human donor who had recovered from COVID-19.

The genes are TRBV20-1 and TRBJ2-5, with D maybe TRBD1 (6 bases). V lost 6 bases and J lost 2, with 10 bases in between. The germline V gene has CDR1 DFQATT and CDR2 SNEGSKA (reference sequence). The CDR3 length is 12 residues. In nucleotides, the CDR3 is TGCAGTGCAGTAGGGGGTCAAGAGACCCAGTACTTC. Translated: CSAVGGQETQYF.

This clonotype was seen a handful of times. The CDR3 region is CASSPSGHNQPQHF. CDR3 DNA: TGTGCCAGCAGCCCTAGCGGCCACAATCAGCCCCAGCATTTT. This chain uses TRBV7-9 with TRBJ1-5; D is unresolved. Looked up from germline, CDR1 is SEHNR and CDR2 is FQNEAQ (reference sequence). V gave up 5 bases and J gave up 3 bases, with 11 bases separating them. The CDR3 runs 14 residues.

The chain joins TRBV15 to TRBJ2-3; tentatively, D is TRBD2 (6 bases). Germline V gene sequence: CDR1 LNHNV, CDR2 YYDKDF (reference sequence). V shed 3 bases and J shed 3 bases, with 13 bases lying between them. The CDR3 spans 15 residues. The CDR3 DNA reads TGTGCCACCAGCAGGGGCGGGATGGGTACAGATACGCAGTATTTT. Translating gives CATSRGGMGTDTQYF.

The chain combines TRBV20-1 with TRBJ1-5; the D gene is possibly TRBD1 (5 bases). Germline-derived CDR1 and CDR2 are DFQATT and SNEGSKA (reference sequence). Trimming took off 0 bases at V and 7 bases at J, with 13 bases between the two ends. There are 14 residues in the CDR3. CDR3 loop: CSARDQAGSQPQHF. Here the CDR3 DNA reads TGCAGTGCTAGAGATCAGGCAGGGAGCCAGCCCCAGCATTTT.

The chain couples TRBV20-1 to TRBJ2-3; 8 bases fit TRBD2. Per the germline V gene, CDR1 is DFQATT and CDR2 is SNEGSKA (reference sequence). The V segment lost 5 bases and the J segment 2 bases; nucleotides outside the gene matches: 9. The CDR3 has 15 amino acids. The CDR3 DNA reads as TGCAGTGCTGAACTTAGCGGGGCCCTCACAGATACGCAGTATTTT. This gives the protein CSAELSGALTDTQYF.

The chain is built from TRBV24-1 and TRBJ1-5; no firm D call. The CDR3 runs 13 residues. The V gene lost 4 bases and the J gene lost 3 bases, with 6 bases spanning the gap. Germline V gene lookup returns CDR1 KGHDR and CDR2 SFDVKD. The chain's CDR3 is CATSDSNNQPQHF. The DNA of the CDR3 is TGTGCCACCAGTGACAGCAACAATCAGCCCCAGCATTTT.

V gene TRBV11-3 combines with J gene TRBJ2-2; TRBD1 agrees at 11 bases. V dropped 4 bases and J dropped 0; count of bases not matched to a gene: 1. There are 16 residues in the CDR3. The germline CDR1 and CDR2 sequences are SGHNT and YENEEA. CDR3 amino acids: CASSSGQGANTGELFF. The CDR3 DNA is TGTGCCAGCAGCTCGGGACAGGGGGCGAACACCGGGGAGCTGTTTTTT.

The rearrangement uses TRBV6-5 and TRBJ1-2; D is possibly TRBD1 (6 bases). The CDR3 sequence is 16 residues long. Germline V gene data show CDR1 as MNHEY and CDR2 as SVGAGI. V was cut by 2 bases and J by 6 bases, with 19 bases left in between. This CDR3 is CASSYGIAPGAHGYTF. Written as DNA, the CDR3 is TGTGCCAGCAGTTACGGAATTGCCCCGGGGGCACATGGCTACACCTTC.

The table lists this clonotype with a count of one. A much larger clone lies one base from this, so it may be a read error. The chain carries TRBV15 and TRBJ2-1; TRBD1 matches 9 bases. Germline V gene lookup returns CDR1 LNHNV and CDR2 YYDKDF (reference sequence). The CDR3 covers 15 residues. V gave up 5 bases and J gave up 12 bases; unmatched junction bases: 14. This CDR3 reads CATSPRDRVGIGQFF. In DNA, the CDR3 is TGTGCCACCAGCCCCCGGGACAGGGTCGGGATTGGGCAGTTCTTC.

This clonotype was detected only a few times. The gene calls are TRBV6-2 or TRBV6-3 and TRBJ1-1; weak D call: TRBD1 (6 bases). The CDR3 contains 16 residues. V lost 5 bases, J lost 0 bases, and 16 bases lay in between. CDR1 and CDR2 from the germline V gene are MNHEY and SVGEGT. The CDR3 sequence: CASSHVGGPMNTEAFF. CDR3 nucleotides: TGTGCCAGCAGTCATGTGGGGGGGCCGATGAACACTGAAGCTTTCTTT.

This clonotype was detected only a few times. This rearrangement joins TRBV6-4 to TRBJ1-2; D is uncertain. V lost 0 bases to trimming and J lost 4 bases, with 9 bases between them. Germline lookup yields CDR1 MRHNA and CDR2 SNTAGT. The CDR3 is 14 amino acids. CDR3 DNA: TGTGCCAGCAGTGACTCGGGTAGAGGCTATGGCTACACCTTC. Translated, it gives CASSDSGRGYGYTF.

The J gene is TRBJ2-7, the V gene TRBV7-9; perhaps TRBD1 as D (5 bases). Per germline, CDR1 SEHNR and CDR2 FQNEAQ (reference sequence). The CDR3 has 13 residues. Trimming took off 7 bases at V and 3 bases at J, with 13 bases between the two ends. The CDR3 DNA reads TGTGCCAGCACCTCGCAGGGAAACTACGAGCAGTACTTC. Residues: CASTSQGNYEQYF. The full variable domain, in which reference TRBV7-9 and TRBJ2-7 provide the parts outside the CDR3, is DTGVSQNPRHKITKRGQNVTFRCDPISEHNRLYWYRQTLGQGPEFLTYFQNEAQLEKSRLLSDRFSAERPKGSFSTLEIQRTEQGDSAMYLCASTSQGNYEQYFGPGTRLTVT.

The chain links TRBV7-2 to TRBJ2-5; D possibly matches TRBD1 or TRBD2 (5 bases each). Germline CDR1 reads SGHTA; CDR2 reads FQGNSA. The CDR3 is 13 residues long. V was cut by 0 bases and J by 4 bases, with 6 bases left in between. DNA for the CDR3: TGTGCCAGCAGCTTAGCGGGGGTAGAGACCCAGTACTTC. Residues: CASSLAGVETQYF. Looking up the rest from reference TRBV7-2 and TRBJ2-5 gives the full variable domain: GAGVSQSPSNKVTEKGKDVELRCDPISGHTALYWYRQSLGQGLEFLIYFQGNSAPDKSGLPSDRFSAERTGGSVSTLTIQRTQQEDSAVYLCASSLAGVETQYFGPGTRLLVL.

This clonotype was seen just once. The chain has TRBV18 and TRBJ1-5; D ambiguous. Trimming took 6 bases from V and 4 from J, leaving 13 bases between them. The CDR3 has 14 residues. CDR1 and CDR2 from the germline V gene are KGHSH and LQKENI. CDR3 sequence: CASSPNRANQPQHF. CDR3 DNA sequence: TGTGCCAGCTCCCCTAATAGGGCGAATCAGCCCCAGCATTTT.

This clonotype was observed a few times. The chain employs TRBV7-2 and TRBJ1-1; 8 bases line up with TRBD1. This CDR3 comprises 15 residues. Germline values: CDR1 SGHTA, CDR2 FQGNSA. Trimming removed 0 bases from V and 5 bases from J; junction bases left unmatched: 5. The chain's CDR3 is CASSLAQGAVTEAFF. CDR3 coding DNA: TGTGCCAGCAGCTTAGCGCAGGGGGCGGTGACTGAAGCTTTCTTT.

This chain connects TRBV19 to TRBJ1-2; 9 nucleotides match TRBD1. Germline V gives CDR1 LNHDA, CDR2 SQIVND (reference sequence). V was clipped by 5 bases and J by 3 bases; unmatched bases: 7. This CDR3 has 15 residues. CDR3 nucleotides: TGTGCCAGTAGTCGATACCGACAGGGGGACTATGGCTACACCTTC. It is translated as CASSRYRQGDYGYTF.

The V and J genes are TRBV9 and TRBJ2-5; TRBD1 agrees at 7 bases. CDR1 SGDLS and CDR2 YYNGEE come from the germline V gene. CDR3 length: 13 residues. J was trimmed by 3 bases and V by 4 bases; bases with no gene match: 3. The chain's CDR3 is CASSRGTEETQYF. In DNA, the CDR3 is TGTGCCAGCAGCAGAGGGACAGAAGAGACCCAGTACTTC.

The CDR3 region has the DNA TGTGCCAGCAGCTTCGAAGGGGAGACCCAGTACTTC. Protein: CASSFEGETQYF. The chain employs TRBV7-9 and TRBJ2-5; D unclear. CDR1 is SEHNR and CDR2 is FQNEAQ in the germline V gene (reference sequence). Trimming left V 3 bases short and J 5 bases short, with 7 bases between. The CDR3 extends over 12 amino acids.

The gene calls are TRBV24-1 and TRBJ2-1, with 8 bases fitting TRBD2. Germline V gene sequence: CDR1 KGHDR, CDR2 SFDVKD. V shed 0 bases, J shed 2 bases, and the junction held 2 bases outside the gene matches. This CDR3 is 16 amino acids long. Here the CDR3 reads CATSDLRGGAYNEQFF. The CDR3 bases are TGTGCCACCAGTGATTTGCGGGGGGGGGCCTACAATGAGCAGTTCTTC.

The table lists this clonotype with a few counts. The chain carries TRBV19 and TRBJ1-1; D is uncertain. Trimming removed 8 bases from V and 3 bases from J, with 19 bases in between. The CDR3 totals 15 residues. Germline V CDR1 and CDR2: LNHDA, SQIVND (reference sequence). CDR3 amino acids: CASFAVWAGDTEAFF. The DNA for the CDR3 is TGTGCCAGTTTTGCCGTGTGGGCCGGTGACACTGAAGCTTTCTTT.

A few counts support this clonotype. The chain links TRBV7-2 to TRBJ2-7; the D gene is possibly TRBD2 (6 bases). Germline CDR1 reads SGHTA; CDR2 reads FQGNSA. V was pared by 1 base and J by 0 bases, with 7 bases between. This CDR3 has 14 amino acids. The CDR3 is CASSLGGISYEQYF. The DNA of the CDR3 is TGTGCCAGCAGCTTAGGCGGGATCTCCTACGAGCAGTACTTC.

In this sample, this clonotype turned up a few times. The gene calls are TRBV7-2 and TRBJ2-5; unclear D gene. Germline-derived CDR1 and CDR2 are SGHTA and FQGNSA. Trimming removed 1 base at V and 5 bases at J, with 11 bases between. CDR3 length: 14 residues. In DNA form, the CDR3 reads TGTGCCAGCAGCTTAGGTCCCAGGATGGAGACCCAGTACTTC. Encoded protein: CASSLGPRMETQYF.

In DNA, the CDR3 is TGTGCCAGCAGTTTCCCGACAGGGTCCGAGCAGTACTTC. It specifies CASSFPTGSEQYF. The chain couples TRBV28 to TRBJ2-7; 7 positions match TRBD1. The CDR3 covers 13 residues. With 3 bases clipped from V and 6 bases from J, the junction kept 5 bases outside the gene matches. Germline V lookup: CDR1 MDHEN, CDR2 SYDVKM.

This clonotype was seen a few times. The rearrangement links TRBV7-2 to TRBJ2-5, with D perhaps matching TRBD1 (7 bases). Germline V gene sequence: CDR1 SGHTA, CDR2 FQGNSA. The CDR3 spans 16 residues. V lost 4 bases and J lost 2, with 17 bases in between. The CDR3 sequence is CASSSRARGAQETQYF. In DNA form, the CDR3 reads TGTGCCAGCAGCTCAAGGGCCAGGGGGGCACAAGAGACCCAGTACTTC.

In DNA, the CDR3 is TGTGCCAGCAGTCCCGGGACAGGGGCAAACTATGGCTACACCTTC. As protein: CASSPGTGANYGYTF. The chain recombines TRBV28 with TRBJ1-2; 10 nucleotides match TRBD1. CDR1 and CDR2 (germline): MDHEN, SYDVKM. The V and J ends lost 5 bases and 2 bases, in that order; junction bases with no gene match: 5. This CDR3 region has 15 residues.

CDR3 coding DNA: TGCATGAGGACAGGGGGCGCCCGGGGCTACACCTTC. It yields the protein CMRTGGARGYTF. The chain carries TRBV20-1 and TRBJ1-2; 11 bases match TRBD1. CDR1 is DFQATT, CDR2 SNEGSKA, per germline (reference sequence). CDR3 length: 12 amino acids.

This clonotype was counted once. The junction does not match germline at one end; this may be a read error. The J gene is TRBJ2-3, the V gene TRBV6-1; 8 bases are shared with TRBD2. CDR3 length: 14 amino acids. CDR1 and CDR2 (germline): MNHNS, SASEGT. CDR3: CASREAGAGDTQYF. The CDR3 DNA reads as TGTGCCAGCAGGGAAGCGGGAGCGGGAGATACGCAGTATTTT.

This clonotype came up a few times. V usage is TRBV20-1 and J usage is TRBJ1-1, with a weak D call TRBD1 (6 bases). The CDR3 loop spans 15 amino acids. The V end was cut by 8 bases, the J end by 0 bases, with 19 bases between. Germline CDR1 is DFQATT and CDR2 is SNEGSKA (reference sequence). For the CDR3, the DNA is TGCAGTCCTTCGCAGGGGAGGGCTATGAACACTGAAGCTTTCTTT. Its translation: CSPSQGRAMNTEAFF.